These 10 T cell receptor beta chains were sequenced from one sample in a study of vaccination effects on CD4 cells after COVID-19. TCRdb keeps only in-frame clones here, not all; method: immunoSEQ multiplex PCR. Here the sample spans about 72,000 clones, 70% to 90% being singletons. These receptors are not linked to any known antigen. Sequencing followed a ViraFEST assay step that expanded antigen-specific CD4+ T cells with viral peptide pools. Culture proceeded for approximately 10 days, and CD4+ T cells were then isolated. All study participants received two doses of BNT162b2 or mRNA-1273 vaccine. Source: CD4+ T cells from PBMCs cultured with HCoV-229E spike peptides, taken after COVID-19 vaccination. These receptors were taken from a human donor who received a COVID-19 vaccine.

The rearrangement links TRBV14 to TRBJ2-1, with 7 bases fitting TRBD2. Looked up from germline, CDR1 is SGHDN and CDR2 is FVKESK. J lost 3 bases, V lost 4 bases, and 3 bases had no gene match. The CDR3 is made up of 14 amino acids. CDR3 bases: TGTGCCAGCAGCCCCTCTAGCGGCTACAATGAGCAGTTCTTC. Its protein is CASSPSSGYNEQFF. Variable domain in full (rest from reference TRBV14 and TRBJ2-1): EAGVTQFPSHSVIEKGQTVTLRCDPISGHDNLYWYRRVMGKEIKFLLHFVKESKQDESGMPNNRFLAERTGGTYSTLKVQPAELEDSGVYFCASSPSSGYNEQFFGPGTRLTVL.

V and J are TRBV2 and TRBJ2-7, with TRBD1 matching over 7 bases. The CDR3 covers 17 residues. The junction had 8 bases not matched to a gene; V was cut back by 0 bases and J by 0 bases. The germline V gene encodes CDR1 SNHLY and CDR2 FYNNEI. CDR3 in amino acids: CASSEAQGTESSYEQYV. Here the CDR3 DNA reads TGTGCCAGCAGTGAAGCGCAAGGGACAGAGAGCTCCTACGAGCAGTACGTC.

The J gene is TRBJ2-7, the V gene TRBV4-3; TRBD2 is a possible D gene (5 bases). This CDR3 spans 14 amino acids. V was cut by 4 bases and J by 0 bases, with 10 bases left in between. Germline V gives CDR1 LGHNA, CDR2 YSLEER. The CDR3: CASSPREVSYEQYV. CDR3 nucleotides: TGCGCCAGCAGCCCACGGGAAGTCTCCTACGAGCAGTACGTC.

The CDR3 coding sequence is TGTGCCAGCAGCGGGACGGCCTACACTGAAGCTTTCTTT. As protein: CASSGTAYTEAFF. This rearrangement joins TRBV2 to TRBJ1-1, with D possibly TRBD1 on 5 matching bases. With 6 bases removed from V and 3 bases from J, the gap between germline ends came to 11 bases. Per the germline V gene, CDR1 is SNHLY and CDR2 is FYNNEI. The CDR3 has 13 amino acids. The complete variable domain, with remaining parts taken from reference TRBV2 and TRBJ1-1, reads EPEVTQTPSHQVTQMGQEVILRCVPISNHLYFYWYRQILGQKVEFLVSFYNNEISEKSEIFDDQFSVERPDGSNFTLKIRSTKLEDSAMYFCASSGTAYTEAFFGQGTRLTVV.

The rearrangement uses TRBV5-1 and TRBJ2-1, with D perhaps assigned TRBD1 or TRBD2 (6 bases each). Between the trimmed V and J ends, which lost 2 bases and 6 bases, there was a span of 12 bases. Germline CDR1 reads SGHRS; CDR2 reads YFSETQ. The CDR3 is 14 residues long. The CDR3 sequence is CASSFSQGGNEQFF. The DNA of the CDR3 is TGCGCCAGCAGCTTCTCACAGGGAGGCAATGAGCAGTTCTTC. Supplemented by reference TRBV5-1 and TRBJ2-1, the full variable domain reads KAGVTQTPRYLIKTRGQQVTLSCSPISGHRSVSWYQQTPGQGLQFLFEYFSETQRNKGNFPGRFSGRQFSNSRSEMNVSTLELGDSALYLCASSFSQGGNEQFFGPGTRLTVL.

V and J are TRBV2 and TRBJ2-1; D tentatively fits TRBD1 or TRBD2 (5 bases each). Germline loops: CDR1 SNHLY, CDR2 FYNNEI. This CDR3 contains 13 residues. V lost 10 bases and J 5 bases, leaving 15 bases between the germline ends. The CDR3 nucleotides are TGTGCCACCACTCGGGACGGGGACAATGAGCAGTTCTTC. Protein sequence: CATTRDGDNEQFF.

CDR3 region: CAISGSTGSHEQYV. The CDR3 nucleotides are TGTGCCATCAGTGGTTCAACAGGGTCCCACGAGCAGTACGTC. V is TRBV10-3 and J is TRBJ2-7; D possibly corresponds to TRBD1 (6 bases). The germline gives CDR1 ENHRY, CDR2 SYGVKD. The CDR3 totals 14 residues. The germline V and J ends were trimmed by 4 bases and 5 bases, with 15 bases remaining between them.

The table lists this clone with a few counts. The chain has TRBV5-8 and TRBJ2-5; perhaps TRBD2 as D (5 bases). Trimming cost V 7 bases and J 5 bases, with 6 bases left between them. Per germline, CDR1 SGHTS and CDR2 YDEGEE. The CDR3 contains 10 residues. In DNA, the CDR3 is TGTGCCAGCCCGGGGGAGACCCAGTACTTC. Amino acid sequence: CASPGETQYF.

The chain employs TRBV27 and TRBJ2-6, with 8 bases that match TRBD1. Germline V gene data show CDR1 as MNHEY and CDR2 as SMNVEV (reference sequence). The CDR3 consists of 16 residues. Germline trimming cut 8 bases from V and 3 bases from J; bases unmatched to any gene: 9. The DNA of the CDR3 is TGTGCCAGCCGTATCCAGGGGGCGGGTGGGGCCAACGTCCTGACTTTC. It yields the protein CASRIQGAGGANVLTF.

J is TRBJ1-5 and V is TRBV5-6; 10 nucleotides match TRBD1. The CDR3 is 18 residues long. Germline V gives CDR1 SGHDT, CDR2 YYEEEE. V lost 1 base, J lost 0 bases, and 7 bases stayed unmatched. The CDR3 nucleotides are TGTGCCAGCAGCTTGAGGACAGGGGGACGAAATAGCAATCAGCCCCAGCATTTT. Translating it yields CASSLRTGGRNSNQPQHF.